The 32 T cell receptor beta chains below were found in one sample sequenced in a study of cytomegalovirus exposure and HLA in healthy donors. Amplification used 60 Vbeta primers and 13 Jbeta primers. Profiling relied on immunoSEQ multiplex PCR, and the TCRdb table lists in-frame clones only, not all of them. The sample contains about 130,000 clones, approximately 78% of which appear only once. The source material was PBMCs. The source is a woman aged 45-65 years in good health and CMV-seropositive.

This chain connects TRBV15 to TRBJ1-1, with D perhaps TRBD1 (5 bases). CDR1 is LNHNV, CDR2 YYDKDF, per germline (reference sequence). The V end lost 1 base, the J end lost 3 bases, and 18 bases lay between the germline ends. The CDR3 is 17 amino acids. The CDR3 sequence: CATSRGGRQIRDTEAFF. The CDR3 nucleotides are TGTGCCACCAGCAGAGGGGGCCGGCAAATTCGGGACACTGAAGCTTTCTTT.

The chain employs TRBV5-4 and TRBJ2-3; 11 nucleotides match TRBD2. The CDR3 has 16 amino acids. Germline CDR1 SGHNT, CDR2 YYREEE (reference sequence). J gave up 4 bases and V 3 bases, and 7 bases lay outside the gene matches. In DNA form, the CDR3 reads TGTGCCAGCAGCTCCCGACTAGCGGGATGGTCAGATACGCAGTATTTT. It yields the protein CASSSRLAGWSDTQYF.

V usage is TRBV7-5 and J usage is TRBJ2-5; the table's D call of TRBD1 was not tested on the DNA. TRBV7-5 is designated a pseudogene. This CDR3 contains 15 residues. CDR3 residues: CARSPGGRGQETQYF. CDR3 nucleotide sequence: TGTGCCAGAAGCCCCGGGGGCAGGGGGCAAGAGACCCAGTACTTC.

The chain's CDR3 is CASSAGPTSETQYF. CDR3 nucleotides: TGTGCCAGCAGCGCCGGACCCACTAGTGAGACCCAGTACTTC. V is TRBV9 and J is TRBJ2-5, with a possible D match to TRBD2 (5 bases). CDR1 and CDR2 from the germline V gene are SGDLS and YYNGEE. The V end was cut by 3 bases, the J end by 5 bases, with 14 bases between. The CDR3 totals 14 residues. Full variable domain (outside the CDR3, taken from reference TRBV9 and TRBJ2-5): DSGVTQTPKHLITATGQRVTLRCSPRSGDLSVYWYQQSLDQGLQFLIQYYNGEERAKGNILERFSAQQFPDLHSELNLSSLELGDSALYFCASSAGPTSETQYFGPGTRLLVL.

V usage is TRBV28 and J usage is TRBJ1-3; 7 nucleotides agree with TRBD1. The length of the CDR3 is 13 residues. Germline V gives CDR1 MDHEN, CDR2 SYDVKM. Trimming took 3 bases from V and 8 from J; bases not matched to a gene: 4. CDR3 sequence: CASSLRQGDTIYF. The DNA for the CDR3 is TGTGCCAGCAGTTTGAGACAGGGCGACACCATATATTTT. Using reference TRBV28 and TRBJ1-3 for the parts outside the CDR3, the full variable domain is DVKVTQSSRYLVKRTGEKVFLECVQDMDHENMFWYRQDPGLGLRLIYFSYDVKMKEKGDIPEGYSVSREKKERFSLILESASTNQTSMYLCASSLRQGDTIYFGEGSWLTVV.

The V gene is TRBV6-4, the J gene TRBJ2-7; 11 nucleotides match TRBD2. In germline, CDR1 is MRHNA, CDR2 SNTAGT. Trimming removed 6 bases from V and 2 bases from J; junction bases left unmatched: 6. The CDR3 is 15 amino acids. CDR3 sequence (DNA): TGTGCCAGCAGCTTAGGGACTAGCGGCCCCTACGAGCAGTACTTC. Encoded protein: CASSLGTSGPYEQYF.

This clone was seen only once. The CDR3 nucleotides are TGTGCCAGCAGTTTTTCGGACAGGGGAGCTGGAAACACCATATATTTT. Translation: CASSFSDRGAGNTIYF. The gene calls are TRBV28 and TRBJ1-3; 9 positions match TRBD1. The germline CDR1 and CDR2 sequences are MDHEN and SYDVKM. This CDR3 is built from 16 residues. With 3 bases clipped from V and 2 bases from J, the junction kept 5 bases outside the gene matches.

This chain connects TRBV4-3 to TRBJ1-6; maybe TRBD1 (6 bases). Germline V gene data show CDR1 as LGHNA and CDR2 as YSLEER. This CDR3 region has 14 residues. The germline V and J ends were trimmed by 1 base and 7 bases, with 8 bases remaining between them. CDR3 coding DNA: TGCGCCAGCAGCCAAGGACAGGAAAATTCACCCCTCCACTTT. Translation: CASSQGQENSPLHF.

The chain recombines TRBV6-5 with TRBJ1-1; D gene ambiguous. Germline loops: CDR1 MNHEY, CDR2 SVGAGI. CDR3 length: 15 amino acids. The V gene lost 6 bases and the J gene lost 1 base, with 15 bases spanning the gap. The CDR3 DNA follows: TGTGCCAGCAGGCCTCTTGAGACTAAGAACACTGAAGCTTTCTTT. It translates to CASRPLETKNTEAFF.

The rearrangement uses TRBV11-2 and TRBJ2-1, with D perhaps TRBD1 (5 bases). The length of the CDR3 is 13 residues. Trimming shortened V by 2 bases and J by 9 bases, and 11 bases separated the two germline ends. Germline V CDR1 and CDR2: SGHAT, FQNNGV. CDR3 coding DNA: TGTGCCAGCAGCTTATGGCAGGGCGGTGAGCAGTTCTTC. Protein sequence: CASSLWQGGEQFF. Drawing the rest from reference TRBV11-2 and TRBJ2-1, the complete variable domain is EAGVAQSPRYKIIEKRQSVAFWCNPISGHATLYWYQQILGQGPKLLIQFQNNGVVDDSQLPKDRFSAERLKGVDSTLKIQPAKLEDSAVYLCASSLWQGGEQFFGPGTRLTVL.

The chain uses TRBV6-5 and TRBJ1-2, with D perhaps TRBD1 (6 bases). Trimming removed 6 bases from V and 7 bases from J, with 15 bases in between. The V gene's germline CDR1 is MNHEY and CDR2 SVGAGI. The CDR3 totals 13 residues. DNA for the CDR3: TGTGCCAGCAGACCTTGGGGGGGCTCTGGCTACACCTTC. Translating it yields CASRPWGGSGYTF.

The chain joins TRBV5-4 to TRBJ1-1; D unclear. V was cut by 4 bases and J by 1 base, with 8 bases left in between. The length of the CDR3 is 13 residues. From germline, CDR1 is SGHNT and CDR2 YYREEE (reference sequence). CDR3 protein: CASSRAGNTEAFF. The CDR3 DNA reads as TGTGCCAGCAGCCGTGCAGGGAACACTGAAGCTTTCTTT. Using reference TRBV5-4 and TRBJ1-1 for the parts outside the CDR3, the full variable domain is ETGVTQSPTHLIKTRGQQVTLRCSSQSGHNTVSWYQQALGQGPQFIFQYYREEENGRGNFPPRFSGLQFPNYSSELNVNALELDDSALYLCASSRAGNTEAFFGQGTRLTVV.

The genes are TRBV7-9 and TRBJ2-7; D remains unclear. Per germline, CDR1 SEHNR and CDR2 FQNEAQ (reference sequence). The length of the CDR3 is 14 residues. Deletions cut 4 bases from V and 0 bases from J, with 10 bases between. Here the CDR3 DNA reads TGTGCCAGCAGCTCTCCCAACAACTCCTACGAGCAGTACTTC. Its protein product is CASSSPNNSYEQYF.

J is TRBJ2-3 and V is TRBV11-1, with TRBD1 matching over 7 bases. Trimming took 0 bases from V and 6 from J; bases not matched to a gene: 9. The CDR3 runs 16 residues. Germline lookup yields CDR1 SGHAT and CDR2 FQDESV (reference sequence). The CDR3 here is CASSLAKTGPWDTQYF. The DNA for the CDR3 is TGTGCCAGCAGCTTAGCCAAGACAGGGCCGTGGGATACGCAGTATTTT.

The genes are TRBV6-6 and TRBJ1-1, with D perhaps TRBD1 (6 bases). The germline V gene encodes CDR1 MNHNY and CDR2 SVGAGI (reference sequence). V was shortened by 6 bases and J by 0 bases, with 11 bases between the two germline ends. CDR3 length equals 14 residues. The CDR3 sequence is CASRTGHMNTEAFF. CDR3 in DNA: TGTGCCAGCAGAACGGGACATATGAACACTGAAGCTTTCTTT.

The DNA for the CDR3 is TGCGCCAGCAGCTTGGACAGGGGTGATGAAAAACTGTTTTTT. Translating it yields CASSLDRGDEKLFF. The gene calls are TRBV5-1 and TRBJ1-4, with TRBD1 matching 7 bases. V was pared by 0 bases and J by 6 bases, with 2 bases of the junction left unmatched. Germline V gene data show CDR1 as SGHRS and CDR2 as YFSETQ. The length of the CDR3 is 14 residues.

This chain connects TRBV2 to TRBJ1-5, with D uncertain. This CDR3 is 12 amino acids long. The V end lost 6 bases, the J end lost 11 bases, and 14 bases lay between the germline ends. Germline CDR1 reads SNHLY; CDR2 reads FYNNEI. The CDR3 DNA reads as TGTGCCAGCAGACACTTACTAGGCACCCAGCATTTT. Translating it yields CASRHLLGTQHF.

The CDR3 nucleotides read TGTGCCAGCAGCACCAACCAGGGGATCACTGAAGCTTTCTTT. This codes for CASSTNQGITEAFF. The rearrangement joins TRBV7-6 to TRBJ1-1, with a tentative D call TRBD1 (6 bases). The germline V gene encodes CDR1 SGHVS and CDR2 FNYEAQ. The CDR3 has 14 residues. The germline V and J ends were trimmed by 5 bases and 4 bases, with 14 bases remaining between them.

The CDR3 DNA reads as TGCGCCAGCAGCGGGGGGGGAAACTCTGGAAACACCATATATTTT. Its translation is CASSGGGNSGNTIYF. V gene TRBV5-1 combines with J gene TRBJ1-3; D may be TRBD1 (5 bases). Germline CDR1 SGHRS, CDR2 YFSETQ. With 4 bases removed from V and 0 bases from J, the gap between germline ends came to 11 bases. The CDR3 runs 15 residues.

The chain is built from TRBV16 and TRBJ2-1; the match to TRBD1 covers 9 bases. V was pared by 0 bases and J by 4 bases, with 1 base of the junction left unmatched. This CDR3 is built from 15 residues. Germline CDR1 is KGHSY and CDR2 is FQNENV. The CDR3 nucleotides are TGTGCCAGCAGCCAATCGGGGACAGGGTACAATGAGCAGTTCTTC. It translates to CASSQSGTGYNEQFF.

CDR3 in amino acids: CASSLGGTGPNTEAFF. CDR3 DNA: TGTGCCAGCAGCTTAGGGGGGACAGGGCCGAACACTGAAGCTTTCTTT. V is TRBV7-6 and J is TRBJ1-1, with 9 bases that match TRBD1. With V trimmed by 1 base and J by 1 base, 4 bases remained unmatched. Germline lookup yields CDR1 SGHVS and CDR2 FNYEAQ. The length of the CDR3 is 16 residues.

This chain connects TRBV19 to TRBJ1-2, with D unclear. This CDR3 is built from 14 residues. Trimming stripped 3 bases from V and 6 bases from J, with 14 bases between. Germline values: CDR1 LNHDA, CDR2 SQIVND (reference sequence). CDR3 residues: CASSIEVPSNGYTF. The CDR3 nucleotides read TGTGCCAGTAGTATTGAGGTGCCATCGAATGGCTACACCTTC.

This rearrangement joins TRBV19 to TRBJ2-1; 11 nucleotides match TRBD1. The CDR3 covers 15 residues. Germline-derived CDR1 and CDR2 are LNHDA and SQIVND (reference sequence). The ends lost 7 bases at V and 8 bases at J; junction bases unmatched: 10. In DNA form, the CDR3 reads TGTGCCAGTACCGTCGGACAGGGGGCTTACGATGAGCAGTTCTTC. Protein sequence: CASTVGQGAYDEQFF.

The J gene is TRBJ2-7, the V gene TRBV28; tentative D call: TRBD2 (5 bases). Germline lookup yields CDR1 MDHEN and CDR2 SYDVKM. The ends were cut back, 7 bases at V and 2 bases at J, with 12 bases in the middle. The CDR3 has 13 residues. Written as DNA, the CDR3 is TGTGCCAGCATTAACAACGGGGCCTACGAGCAGTACTTC. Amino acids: CASINNGAYEQYF.

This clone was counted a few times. The CDR3 DNA sequence: TGTGCCAGCAGAGTAAGGGACCGGGGGATATATGGCTACACCTTC. This codes for CASRVRDRGIYGYTF. The rearrangement joins TRBV28 to TRBJ1-2; a weak D match, TRBD1 (5 bases). Trimming stripped 6 bases from V and 5 bases from J, with 19 bases between. The CDR3 consists of 15 residues. Germline V gives CDR1 MDHEN, CDR2 SYDVKM.

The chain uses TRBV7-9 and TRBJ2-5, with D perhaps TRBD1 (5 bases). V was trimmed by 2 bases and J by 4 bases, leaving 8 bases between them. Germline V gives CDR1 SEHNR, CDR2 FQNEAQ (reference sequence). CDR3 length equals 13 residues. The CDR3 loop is CASSLYGAETQYF. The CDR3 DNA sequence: TGTGCCAGCAGCTTATATGGGGCAGAGACCCAGTACTTC. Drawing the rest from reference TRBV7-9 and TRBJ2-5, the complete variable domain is DTGVSQNPRHKITKRGQNVTFRCDPISEHNRLYWYRQTLGQGPEFLTYFQNEAQLEKSRLLSDRFSAERPKGSFSTLEIQRTEQGDSAMYLCASSLYGAETQYFGPGTRLLVL.

The CDR3 bases are TGCAGTGCTAGTAAGAACACTGAAGCTTTCTTT. Its protein product is CSASKNTEAFF. The chain joins TRBV20-1 to TRBJ1-1; D remains ambiguous. With 3 bases removed from V and 1 base from J, the gap between germline ends came to 3 bases. The CDR3 has 11 amino acids. Germline V gene lookup returns CDR1 DFQATT and CDR2 SNEGSKA (reference sequence).

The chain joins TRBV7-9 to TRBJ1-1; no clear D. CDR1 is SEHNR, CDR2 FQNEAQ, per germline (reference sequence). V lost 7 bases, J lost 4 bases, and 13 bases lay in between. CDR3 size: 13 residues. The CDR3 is CASTSPSGTEAFF. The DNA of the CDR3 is TGTGCCAGCACAAGCCCTTCGGGCACTGAAGCTTTCTTT.

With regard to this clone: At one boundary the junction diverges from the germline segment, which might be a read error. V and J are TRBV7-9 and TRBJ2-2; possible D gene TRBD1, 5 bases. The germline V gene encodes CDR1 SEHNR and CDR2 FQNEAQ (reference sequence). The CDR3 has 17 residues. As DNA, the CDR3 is TGTTCCAGCAGCTCCCCCCGACAGCTCGTGTACACCGGGGAGCTGTTTTTT. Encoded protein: CSSSSPRQLVYTGELFF. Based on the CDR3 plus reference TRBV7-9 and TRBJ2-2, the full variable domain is DTGVSQNPRHKITKRGQNVTFRCDPISEHNRLYWYRQTLGQGPEFLTYFQNEAQLEKSRLLSDRFSAERPKGSFSTLEIQRTEQGDSAMYLCSSSSPRQLVYTGELFFGEGSRLTVL.

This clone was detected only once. The CDR3 is CASSAPPHRGPWVEAFF. In nucleotides, the CDR3 is TGTGCCAGTAGTGCCCCGCCTCACAGGGGGCCGTGGGTGGAAGCTTTCTTT. V gene TRBV19 combines with J gene TRBJ1-1; 9 bases agree with TRBD1. CDR3 size: 17 residues. Germline values: CDR1 LNHDA, CDR2 SQIVND (reference sequence). J gave up 8 bases and V 5 bases, and 18 bases lay outside the gene matches.

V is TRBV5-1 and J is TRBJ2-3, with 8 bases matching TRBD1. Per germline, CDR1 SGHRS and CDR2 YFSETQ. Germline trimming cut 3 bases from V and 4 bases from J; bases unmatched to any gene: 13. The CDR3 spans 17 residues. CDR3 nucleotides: TGCGCCAGCAGCTCCCTGGGACAGGCCGGAGGTCCAGATACGCAGTATTTT. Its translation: CASSSLGQAGGPDTQYF.

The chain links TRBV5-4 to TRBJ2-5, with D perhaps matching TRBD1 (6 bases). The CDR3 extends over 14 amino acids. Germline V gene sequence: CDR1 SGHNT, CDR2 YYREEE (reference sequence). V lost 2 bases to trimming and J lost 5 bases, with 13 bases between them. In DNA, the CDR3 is TGTGCCAGCAGCTTACAGGGTATCGGGGAGACCCAGTACTTC. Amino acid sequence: CASSLQGIGETQYF.